The text below deals with one T cell receptor (beta chain). Assay: immunoSEQ multiplex PCR; the TCRdb copy retains only in-frame clones and omits some. The sample has roughly 160,000 clones; roughly four fifths are singletons. V shed 1 base and J shed 1 base, with 12 bases lying between them. The CDR3 totals 16 residues. Germline-derived CDR1 and CDR2 are SGHTA and FQGNSA. The sample is drawn from a study of blood T cell repertoires in COVID-19. Turning to the study itself: Samples of COVID-19 (acute and convalescent) were obtained from the United States, Italy and Spain. Nucleic acid was either cDNA or gDNA, and it came from T cells, B-cell-depleted T cells, or PBMCs.

Source material: peripheral blood. The chain links TRBV7-2 to TRBJ2-3; D is perhaps TRBD2 (5 bases). The TCR originated in a woman of 80 years or more with acute or convalescent COVID-19. The CDR3 DNA reads as TGTGCCAGCAGCTTAGGATTGACTATTCGCACAGATACGCAGTATTTT. Translation: CASSLGLTIRTDTQYF.